Sequencing of this T cell receptor (beta chain) was carried out in a study of blood T cell repertoires in COVID-19. For the study at large: Spain, Italy and the United States supplied samples that represented acute and convalescent COVID-19. In each case, the material was cDNA or gDNA derived from T cells, B-cell-depleted T cells, or PBMCs.

Methods used by the authors: Reference gene primer amplification in the assay estimated nucleated cell counts. TCRdb keeps only in-frame clones here, not all; method: immunoSEQ multiplex PCR. V and J calls and clone size follow that table, whereas D and trimming were derived from the DNA. Counted here are about 260,000 clones, 86% occurring once; the ten biggest clones make up about 8.6%. This sequence originates from a man between 40 and 49 years old with active or convalescent COVID-19. The sequencing input was peripheral blood.

The CDR3 here is CASSLGTGSNQPQHF. DNA for the CDR3: TGTGCCAGCAGCCTCGGGACAGGGAGCAATCAGCCCCAGCATTTT. The chain is built from TRBV27 and TRBJ1-5, with 9 nucleotides matching TRBD1. Germline V gene data show CDR1 as MNHEY and CDR2 as SMNVEV (reference sequence). The CDR3 sequence is 15 residues long. The V segment lost 6 bases and the J segment 1 base; nucleotides outside the gene matches: 4.